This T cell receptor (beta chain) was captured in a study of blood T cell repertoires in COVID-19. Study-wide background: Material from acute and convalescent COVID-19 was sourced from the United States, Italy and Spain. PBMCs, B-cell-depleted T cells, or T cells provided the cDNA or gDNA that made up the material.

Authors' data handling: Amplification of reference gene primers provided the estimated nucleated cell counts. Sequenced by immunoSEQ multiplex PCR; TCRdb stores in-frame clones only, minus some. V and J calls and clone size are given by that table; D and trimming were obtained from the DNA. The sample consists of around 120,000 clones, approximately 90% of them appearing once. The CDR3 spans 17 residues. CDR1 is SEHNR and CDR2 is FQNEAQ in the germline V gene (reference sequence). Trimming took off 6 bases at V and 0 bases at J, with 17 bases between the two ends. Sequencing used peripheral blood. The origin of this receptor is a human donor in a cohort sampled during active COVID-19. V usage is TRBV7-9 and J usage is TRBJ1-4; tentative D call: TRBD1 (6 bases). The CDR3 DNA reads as TGTGCCAGCAGTCATAGAGGGGGTCTTGCAACTAATGAAAAACTGTTTTTT. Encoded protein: CASSHRGGLATNEKLFF.